This entry is about one T cell receptor (beta chain). Its antigen remains unidentified. The data were obtained in a study of T cells after yellow fever vaccination. Study conclusions and caveats: The CD4 and CD8 compartments had a small share of their clonotypes in common.

From germline, CDR1 is MRHNA and CDR2 SNTAGT. Trimming took 3 bases from V and 2 from J; bases not matched to a gene: 5. The CDR3 is 15 residues long. TCRdb redid the calling of the 5' RACE reads with MiXCR, one entry per CDR3 protein. The sample consists of roughly 320,000 distinct CDR3 sequences, around 10% of them appearing once. This clonotype was sampled from a man between 18 and 29 years old who received the YFV17D yellow fever vaccine. The chain combines TRBV6-4 with TRBJ2-3; 7 positions agree with TRBD1. The specimen comprised CD4+ T cells sorted from PBMCs, sampled 45 days after the yellow fever booster vaccination. The CDR3 here is CASSDGEGATDTQYF. The CDR3 DNA is TGTGCCAGCAGTGATGGAGAGGGGGCCACAGATACGCAGTATTTT.